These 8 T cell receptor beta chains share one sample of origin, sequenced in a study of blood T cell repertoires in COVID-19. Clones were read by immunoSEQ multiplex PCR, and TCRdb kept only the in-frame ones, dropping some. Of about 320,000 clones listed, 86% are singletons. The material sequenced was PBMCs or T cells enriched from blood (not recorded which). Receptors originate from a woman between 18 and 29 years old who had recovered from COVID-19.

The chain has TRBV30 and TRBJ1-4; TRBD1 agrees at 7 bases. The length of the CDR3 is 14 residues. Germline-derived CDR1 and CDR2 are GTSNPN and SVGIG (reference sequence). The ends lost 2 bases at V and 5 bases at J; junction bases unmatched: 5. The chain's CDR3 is CAWSSGGTNEKLFF. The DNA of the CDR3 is TGTGCCTGGAGTTCAGGGGGAACAAATGAAAAACTGTTTTTT.

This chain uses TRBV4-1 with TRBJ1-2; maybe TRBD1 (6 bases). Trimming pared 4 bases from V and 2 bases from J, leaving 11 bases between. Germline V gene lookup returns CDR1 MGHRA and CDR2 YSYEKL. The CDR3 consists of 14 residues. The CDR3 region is CASSPLGQNYGYTF. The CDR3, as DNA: TGCGCCAGCAGCCCCCTTGGACAGAACTATGGCTACACCTTC.

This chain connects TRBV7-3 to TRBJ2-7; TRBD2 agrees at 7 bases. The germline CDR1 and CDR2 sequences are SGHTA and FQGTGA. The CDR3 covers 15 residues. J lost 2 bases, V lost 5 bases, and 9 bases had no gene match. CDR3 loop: CASSPRPSGTYEQYF. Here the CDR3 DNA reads TGTGCCAGCAGCCCGAGGCCTAGCGGAACCTACGAGCAGTACTTC.

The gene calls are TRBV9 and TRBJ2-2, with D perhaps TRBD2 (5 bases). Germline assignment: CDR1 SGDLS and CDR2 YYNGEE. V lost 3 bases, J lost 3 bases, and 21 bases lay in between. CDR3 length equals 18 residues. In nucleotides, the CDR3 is TGTGCCAGCAGCGCCCGGACCATAGAAACCGGGGACACCGGGGAGCTGTTTTTT. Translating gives CASSARTIETGDTGELFF.

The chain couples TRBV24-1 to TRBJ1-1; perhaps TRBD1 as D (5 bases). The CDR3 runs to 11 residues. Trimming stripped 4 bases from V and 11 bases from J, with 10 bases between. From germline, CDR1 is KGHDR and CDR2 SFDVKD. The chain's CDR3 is CATSDGRGAFF. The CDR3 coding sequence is TGTGCCACCAGTGACGGACGGGGGGCTTTCTTT.

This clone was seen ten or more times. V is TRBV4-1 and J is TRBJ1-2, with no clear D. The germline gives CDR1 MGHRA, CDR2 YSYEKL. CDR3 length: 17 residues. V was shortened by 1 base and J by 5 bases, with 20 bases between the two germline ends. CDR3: CASSQVLSGTPAYGYTF. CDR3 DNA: TGCGCCAGCAGCCAAGTTTTGTCAGGAACTCCGGCATATGGCTACACCTTC.

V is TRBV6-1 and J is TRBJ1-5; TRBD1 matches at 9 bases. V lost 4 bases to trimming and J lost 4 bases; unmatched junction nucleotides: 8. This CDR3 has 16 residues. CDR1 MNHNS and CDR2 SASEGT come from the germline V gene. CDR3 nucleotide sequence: TGTGCCAGCAGTGGCCAACAGGGGGCCTTTAATCAGCCCCAGCATTTT. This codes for CASSGQQGAFNQPQHF.

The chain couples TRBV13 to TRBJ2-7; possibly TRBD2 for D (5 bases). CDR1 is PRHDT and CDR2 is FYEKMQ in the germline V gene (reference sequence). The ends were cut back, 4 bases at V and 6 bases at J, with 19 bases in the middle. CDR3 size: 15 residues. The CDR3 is CASSSSGGLLSEQYF. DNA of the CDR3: TGTGCCAGCAGCTCGTCCGGAGGACTTCTCTCCGAGCAGTACTTC.